This entry lists 8 T cell receptor beta chains sequenced from one sample in a study of cytomegalovirus exposure and HLA in healthy donors. Amplification used 60 Vbeta primers and 13 Jbeta primers. The method was immunoSEQ multiplex PCR; TCRdb's version includes in-frame clones alone and lacks a portion of them. Of about 170,000 clones listed, roughly 81% were seen once; the top ten hold about 2.5%. The source material was PBMCs. These receptors were obtained from a man in his thirties or forties in good health and CMV-seropositive.

The rearrangement uses TRBV27 and TRBJ2-3, with TRBD1 matching over 9 bases. The CDR3 has 16 amino acids. The ends lost 3 bases at V and 4 bases at J; junction bases unmatched: 8. Germline assignment: CDR1 MNHEY and CDR2 SMNVEV (reference sequence). CDR3 loop: CASSFLGQGFADTQYF. The CDR3 DNA follows: TGTGCCAGCAGTTTCTTGGGACAGGGATTTGCAGATACGCAGTATTTT.

As regards this clone: Other DNA sequences from this sample encode an identical CDR3 as well. The chain couples TRBV30 to TRBJ1-5; D is perhaps TRBD1 (5 bases). Trimming shortened V by 2 bases and J by 4 bases, and 9 bases separated the two germline ends. Germline V gene lookup returns CDR1 GTSNPN and CDR2 SVGIG (reference sequence). This CDR3 comprises 13 residues. The CDR3 region has the DNA TGTGCCTGGAGTAGGAGGGGTAATCAGCCCCAGCATTTT. Translated, it gives CAWSRRGNQPQHF.

The chain combines TRBV27 with TRBJ1-2; D is ambiguous. V was trimmed by 1 base and J by 8 bases, leaving 14 bases between them. Germline V gene sequence: CDR1 MNHEY, CDR2 SMNVEV (reference sequence). The CDR3 covers 14 residues. CDR3 sequence: CASSLYGETGGYTF. CDR3 nucleotide sequence: TGTGCCAGCAGTTTATACGGGGAGACGGGGGGCTACACCTTC.

In regard to this clone: Distinct nucleotide sequences in the sample also encode this CDR3. The V gene is TRBV9, the J gene TRBJ2-1, with a weak D call TRBD2 (5 bases). V shed 0 bases and J shed 4 bases, with 8 bases lying between them. Germline CDR1 SGDLS, CDR2 YYNGEE. There are 14 residues in the CDR3. The CDR3 region is CASSVGGGYNEQFF. The CDR3, as DNA: TGTGCCAGCAGCGTAGGAGGCGGGTACAATGAGCAGTTCTTC.

This sequence joins TRBV7-9 and TRBJ2-1; TRBD2 matches 10 bases. The CDR3 is 15 residues long. V lost 6 bases, J lost 4 bases, and 6 bases stayed unmatched. The germline CDR1 and CDR2 sequences are SEHNR and FQNEAQ (reference sequence). The CDR3 DNA sequence: TGTGCCAGCAGGCTAACACTAGCGGGGTACAATGAGCAGTTCTTC. Translation gives CASRLTLAGYNEQFF.

This clone was picked up one time. V usage is TRBV5-4 and J usage is TRBJ2-7; 8 bases match TRBD2. J was trimmed by 3 bases and V by 3 bases; bases with no gene match: 5. The CDR3 is made up of 14 amino acids. Germline CDR1 is SGHNT and CDR2 is YYREEE (reference sequence). The chain's CDR3 is CASSSRGGDYEQYV. In DNA form, the CDR3 reads TGTGCCAGCAGCTCCCGGGGGGGGGACTACGAGCAGTACGTC.

The V call is TRBV9, the J call TRBJ2-7; maybe TRBD2 (6 bases). The CDR3 extends over 14 amino acids. V was clipped by 4 bases and J by 0 bases, with 11 bases between them. Per germline, CDR1 SGDLS and CDR2 YYNGEE. CDR3 sequence (DNA): TGTGCCAGCAGCCCTCAGACTAGCTCCTACGAGCAGTACTTC. It encodes CASSPQTSSYEQYF.

This chain connects TRBV9 to TRBJ2-5, with TRBD2 matching 9 bases. Germline values: CDR1 SGDLS, CDR2 YYNGEE. The V and J ends lost 0 bases and 4 bases, in that order; junction bases with no gene match: 4. The CDR3 consists of 15 residues. In DNA, the CDR3 is TGTGCCAGCAGCGTAGGAAGCGGGAGGATAGAGACCCAGTACTTC. It encodes CASSVGSGRIETQYF.